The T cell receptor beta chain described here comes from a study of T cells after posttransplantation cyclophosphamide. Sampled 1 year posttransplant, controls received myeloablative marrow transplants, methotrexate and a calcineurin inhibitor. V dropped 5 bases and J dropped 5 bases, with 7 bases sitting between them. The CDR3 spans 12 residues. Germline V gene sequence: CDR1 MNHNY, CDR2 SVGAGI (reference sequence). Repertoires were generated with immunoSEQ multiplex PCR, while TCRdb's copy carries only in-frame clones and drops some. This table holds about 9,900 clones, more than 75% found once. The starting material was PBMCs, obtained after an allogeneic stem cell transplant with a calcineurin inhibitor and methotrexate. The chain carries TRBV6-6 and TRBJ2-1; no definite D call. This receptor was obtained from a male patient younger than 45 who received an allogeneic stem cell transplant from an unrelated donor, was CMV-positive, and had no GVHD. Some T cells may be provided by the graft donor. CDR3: CASSASNNEQFF. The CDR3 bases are TGTGCCAGCAGTGCTAGTAACAATGAGCAGTTCTTC.